These T cell receptor beta chains were read from a single sample in a study of cytomegalovirus exposure and HLA in healthy donors. The data were produced by immunoSEQ multiplex PCR, yet TCRdb's version contains in-frame clones alone and is incomplete. The repertoire consists of 100,000 or so clones, with roughly 76% occurring once and the leading ten covering more than 3%. Sequencing was carried out using PBMCs. These receptors were taken from a man aged 35 to 55 in good health and CMV-seronegative. The CDR3 runs from the conserved cysteine through the conserved F or W. The D gene is left open where the match is weak. For some rows the clone size is stated as once, few or many, or as a class when expanded; others skip it.

v_call	j_call	clone_size	cdr3_length	d_call	cdr3_nt	cdr3_aa
TRBV5-6	TRBJ2-5	.	12	.	TGTGCCAGCAGCTTGGTACGGGAGACCCAGTACTTC	CASSLVRETQYF
TRBV7-2	TRBJ1-4	.	16	TRBD1	TGTGCCAGCAGCTACCTGGGGGGGACAGGTCACGAAAAACTGTTTTTT	CASSYLGGTGHEKLFF
TRBV4-2	TRBJ2-3	.	17	TRBD2	TGTGCCAGCAGCCAAGAGGGCGTCGGGACTAGCGGGGACACGCAGTATTTT	CASSQEGVGTSGDTQYF
TRBV6-6	TRBJ1-1	few	13	.	TGTGCCAGCACGGGGGGGAGGAACACTGAAGCTTTCTTT	CASTGGRNTEAFF
TRBV4-2	TRBJ1-2	few	17	.	TGTGCCAGCAGCCAAACTTTTCAGGGTCGTTCTGGCTATGGCTACACCTTC	CASSQTFQGRSGYGYTF
TRBV6-5	TRBJ2-7	.	15	.	TGTGCCAGCAGACCCGGACAGCTGCGGGCCTACGAGCAGTACTTC	CASRPGQLRAYEQYF
TRBV29-1	TRBJ1-1	once	12	.	TGCAGCGCGGCCACAGGGCCCACTGAAGCTTTCTTT	CSAATGPTEAFF
TRBV14	TRBJ1-1	.	15	.	TGTGCCAGCAGCCAAGATTGGGACACGAACACTGAAGCTTTCTTT	CASSQDWDTNTEAFF
TRBV5-1	TRBJ2-1	.	15	TRBD2	TGCGCCAGCAGCACCGGACTAGCATCCTACAATGAGCAGTTCTTC	CASSTGLASYNEQFF
TRBV6-6	TRBJ1-1	many	10	.	TGTGCCAGCAGTTACTCGAGGGCTTTCTTT	CASSYSRAFF
TRBV6-4	TRBJ2-3	.	14	.	TGTGCCAGCAGTGTAGGAGGGGGCGCAGATACGCAGTATTTT	CASSVGGGADTQYF
TRBV18	TRBJ1-2	.	16	TRBD1	TGTGCCAGCTCACCAATCGAGGGACAGGGGTCCTATGGCTACACCTTC	CASSPIEGQGSYGYTF
TRBV7-9	TRBJ1-1	.	15	.	TGTGCCAGCAGCCCCCCTGATAAGAGGAACACTGAAGCTTTCTTT	CASSPPDKRNTEAFF
TRBV5-1	TRBJ2-2	.	15	TRBD1	TGCGCCAGCAGCGTCGGGACAGGGAACACCGGGGAGCTGTTTTTT	CASSVGTGNTGELFF
TRBV7-3	TRBJ1-1	.	14	.	TGTGCCAGCAGCTTAACTAGTCGAGACAGTTCGGCTTTCTTT	CASSLTSRDSSAFF
TRBV5-5	TRBJ1-1	few	15	.	TGTGCCAGCAGCTTGGCTCCCCCAGGGAACACTGAAGCTTTCTTT	CASSLAPPGNTEAFF
TRBV21-1	TRBJ1-5	few	13	.	TGTGCCAGCCAATCAGGGAGCAATCAGCCCCAGCATTTT	CASQSGSNQPQHF